Listed below are T cell receptor beta chains from one sample, sequenced in a study of T cell repertoires in cytomegalovirus infection. TCRdb reprocessed the reads via MiXCR and lists one record per CDR3 protein. The table records about 570,000 distinct CDR3 sequences, approximately 40% of them present only once. The antigens these receptors bind are not known. The material sequenced was cultured PBMCs, taken from culture after CMV antigen stimulation. These receptors came from a human donor in good health (CMV status not recorded). Some clones in this sample may be carry-over from other donors' samples. The CDR3 runs from the conserved cysteine through the conserved F or W. D genes are given only for firm matches. Expanded clones get a size class; other rows say once, few or many, or leave the size out.

-	TRBV11-2	TRBJ1-2	15	TRBD1	TGTGCCAGCAGCGACCACAGGGGAGGTGGCTATGGCTACACCTTC	CASSDHRGGGYGYTF
few	TRBV5-1	TRBJ1-1	13	-	TGCGCCAGCCGCCCCGAGGGGTGGACTGAAGCTTTCTTT	CASRPEGWTEAFF
many	TRBV2	TRBJ2-1	14	TRBD2	TGTGCCGGTTCGCGGGGACTACTGAACAATGAGCAGTTCTTC	CAGSRGLLNNEQFF
-	TRBV6-1	TRBJ1-5	13	TRBD1	TGTGCCGGAGGGACAGCTAGCAATCAGCCCCAGCATTTT	CAGGTASNQPQHF
-	TRBV6-1	TRBJ1-6	14	-	TGTGCCAGCGGAACCGGGACCATTAATTCACCCCTCCACTTT	CASGTGTINSPLHF
few	TRBV5-6	TRBJ2-5	15	TRBD1	TGTGCCAGCAGCGTGACAGGGGGGAACCAAGAGACCCAGTACTTC	CASSVTGGNQETQYF
many	TRBV7-2	TRBJ1-1	17	TRBD1	TGTGCCAGCAGCTTAGCCCCCGTCAGGGGGCTGGGCACTGAAGCTTTCTTT	CASSLAPVRGLGTEAFF
few	TRBV4-3	TRBJ2-7	15	-	TGCGCCAGCAGCCAAGGGCCCCAGGGTCGGGACGAGCAGTACTTC	CASSQGPQGRDEQYF
few	TRBV7-2	TRBJ2-2	15	TRBD2	TGTGCCAGCAGCCCTCGGACTAGCGTTTGGGGGGAGCTGTTTTTT	CASSPRTSVWGELFF
-	TRBV7-6	TRBJ2-7	15	-	TGTGCCAGCAGCCCCCCGCGCGGGGCCTCCTACGAGCAGTACTTC	CASSPPRGASYEQYF
-	TRBV6-6	TRBJ1-1	15	TRBD1	TGTGCCAGCAGCATTAACGACAGGGGGCATACTGAAGCTTTCTTT	CASSINDRGHTEAFF
few	TRBV6-1	TRBJ2-5	15	TRBD2	TGTGCCAGCAGGCGCGCGCCTAGCGGGGGAGAGACCCAGTACTTC	CASRRAPSGGETQYF
few	TRBV7-8	TRBJ1-1	13	-	TGTGCCAGCAGCCCATGGAGGAACACTGAAGCTTTCTTT	CASSPWRNTEAFF
-	TRBV5-4	TRBJ1-2	17	-	TGTGCCAGCAGCTCAGGACAGTCGAGAGTAGGGGTGCGTGGCTACACCTTC	CASSSGQSRVGVRGYTF
few	TRBV7-2	TRBJ1-1	15	TRBD1	TGTGCCAGCAGTTTTAACTACAGGGGGGACACTGAAGCTTTCTTT	CASSFNYRGDTEAFF
-	TRBV18	TRBJ1-4	14	TRBD1	TGTGCCAGCTCACCCGTGACAGGGGGTGAAAAACTGTTTTTT	CASSPVTGGEKLFF
few	TRBV6-5	TRBJ2-1	16	-	TGTGCCAGCAGTTACTTCAGACAGTCCCCCTACAATGAGCAGTTCTTC	CASSYFRQSPYNEQFF
-	TRBV20-1	TRBJ2-1	15	-	TGCAGTGCTAGAGATCCGGGTAGCGGTTACAATGAGCAGTTCTTC	CSARDPGSGYNEQFF
-	TRBV2	TRBJ2-2	14	-	TGTGCCAGCAGTAAAGGGGGGAACACCGGGGAGCTGTTTTTT	CASSKGGNTGELFF
many	TRBV7-2	TRBJ2-7	15	-	TGTGCCAGCAGCCGCGGGGACGTAGGATCGTACGAGCAGTACTTC	CASSRGDVGSYEQYF
-	TRBV4-3	TRBJ2-7	15	TRBD2	TGCGCCAGCAGCCCGAGACTAGCGATCCTTCTCGAGCAGTACTTC	CASSPRLAILLEQYF
-	TRBV7-3	TRBJ1-3	12	-	TGTGCCAGCAGCCACATCCGAAACACCATATATTTT	CASSHIRNTIYF
-	TRBV28	TRBJ2-3	11	-	TGTGCCAGCAGTCTGACTCAGTATAAGTATTTT	CASSLTQYKYF
-	TRBV6-1	TRBJ2-5	14	-	TGTGCCAGCAGTCCATACGGGACCCAAGAGACCCAGTACTTC	CASSPYGTQETQYF
-	TRBV7-8	TRBJ2-5	15	-	TGTGCCAGCAGCTCAGTCGAAGGGCATCAAGAGACCCAGTACTTC	CASSSVEGHQETQYF